The 24 T cell receptor beta chains reported below all come from one sample, sequenced in a study of T cells in Graves' hyperthyroidism and ophthalmopathy. Regions amplified from RNA transcripts were the TCR beta CDR3 regions. First-round RT-PCR of the TCR CDR3 relied on the HTBI primer set. TCRdb called the multiplex PCR reads again in MiXCR, with one record for every CDR3 protein. The repertoire has under 350,000 distinct CDR3 sequences, under 25% of them found once; the top ten carry 50%. The sequenced sample consisted of blood. These receptors came from a woman aged 50 to 60 with Graves' hyperthyroidism.

This clonotype came up many times. The chain links TRBV5-1 to TRBJ2-2; D possibly corresponds to TRBD1 (6 bases). From germline, CDR1 is SGHRS and CDR2 YFSETQ. V lost 4 bases to trimming and J lost 3 bases, with 10 bases between them. The CDR3 length is 14 residues. As DNA, the CDR3 is TGCGCCAGCAGCCCCCGACAGGACACCGGGGAGCTGTTTTTT. It yields the protein CASSPRQDTGELFF.

In its sample, this clonotype was seen many times. The V call is TRBV6-1, the J call TRBJ2-1; D perhaps matches TRBD2 (5 bases). The germline V gene has CDR1 MNHNS and CDR2 SASEGT. Trimming pared 6 bases from V and 4 bases from J, leaving 7 bases between. CDR3 length: 12 amino acids. CDR3 protein: CASRRAYNEQFF. The CDR3 region has the DNA TGTGCCAGCAGGCGGGCTTACAATGAGCAGTTCTTC.

This clonotype has a count of ten or more. J is TRBJ1-1 and V is TRBV3-1; D gene ambiguous. With 1 base removed from V and 2 bases from J, the gap between germline ends came to 2 bases. From germline, CDR1 is LGHDT and CDR2 YNNKEL (reference sequence). The CDR3 spans 12 residues. Here the CDR3 DNA reads TGTGCCAGCAGCCAAGTAAACACTGAAGCTTTCTTT. Translating it yields CASSQVNTEAFF.

The sample holds a few counts of this clonotype. The chain is built from TRBV15 and TRBJ2-1, with a tentative D call TRBD1 (6 bases). V gave up 3 bases and J gave up 8 bases, with 14 bases separating them. This CDR3 contains 14 residues. Germline V gene sequence: CDR1 LNHNV, CDR2 YYDKDF (reference sequence). CDR3: CATSRRGAGDEQFF. DNA for the CDR3: TGTGCCACCAGCAGGAGAGGGGCAGGGGATGAGCAGTTCTTC. Full variable domain (outside the CDR3, taken from reference TRBV15 and TRBJ2-1): DAMVIQNPRYQVTQFGKPVTLSCSQTLNHNVMYWYQQKSSQAPKLLFHYYDKDFNNEADTPDNFQSRRPNTSFCFLDIRSPGLGDTAMYLCATSRRGAGDEQFFGPGTRLTVL.

The V gene is TRBV12-5, the J gene TRBJ1-1; TRBD1 matches 11 bases. V lost 7 bases, J lost 3 bases, and 13 bases stayed unmatched. This CDR3 spans 17 amino acids. Germline V gene lookup returns CDR1 LGHNT and CDR2 FRNRAP. The DNA of the CDR3 is TGTGCTAGTGCCACCCCCGGGACAGGGGGAGCGGACACTGAAGCTTTCTTT. Encoded protein: CASATPGTGGADTEAFF.

This clonotype has just a few counts. The chain combines TRBV20-1 with TRBJ2-1; 7 nucleotides line up with TRBD2. The V segment lost 2 bases and the J segment 0 bases; nucleotides outside the gene matches: 13. Per the germline V gene, CDR1 is DFQATT and CDR2 is SNEGSKA (reference sequence). CDR3 length: 18 amino acids. The CDR3 DNA reads as TGCAGTGCTAGATACGCCTTAGCGGGTTTAACCTCCTACAATGAGCAGTTCTTC. Translated: CSARYALAGLTSYNEQFF.

This clonotype was counted between two and nine times. The chain has TRBV24-1 and TRBJ2-5, with D perhaps matching TRBD1 or TRBD2 (6 bases each). CDR1 is KGHDR and CDR2 is SFDVKD in the germline V gene. This CDR3 is 16 amino acids long. V was clipped by 5 bases and J by 4 bases, with 19 bases between them. CDR3 amino acids: CATSGGEQGVGETQYF. CDR3 nucleotides: TGTGCCACCAGTGGGGGGGAACAGGGAGTAGGAGAGACCCAGTACTTC.

This chain connects TRBV7-9 to TRBJ2-1; D is undetermined. Germline V CDR1 and CDR2: SEHNR, FQNEAQ (reference sequence). V was clipped by 2 bases and J by 7 bases, with 18 bases between them. CDR3 length equals 16 residues. In nucleotides, the CDR3 is TGTGCCAGCAGCTTAAGGTTGACGGATTACGGGAATGAGCAGTTCTTC. It yields the protein CASSLRLTDYGNEQFF.

This chain joins TRBV5-5 and TRBJ1-1; 7 bases agree with TRBD1. The V and J ends lost 4 bases and 0 bases, in that order; junction bases with no gene match: 12. CDR3 length: 17 amino acids. Germline assignment: CDR1 SGHKS and CDR2 YYEKEE (reference sequence). CDR3 amino acids: CASSTKLAGGLNTEAFF. The CDR3 region has the DNA TGTGCCAGCAGCACAAAACTGGCAGGGGGATTGAACACTGAAGCTTTCTTT.

This clonotype has just a few counts. A read error may produce the germline difference seen at one junction end. This chain uses TRBV11-3 with TRBJ2-7; D remains unclear. CDR1 is SGHNT, CDR2 YENEEA, per germline. CDR3 length equals 16 residues. The CDR3 loop reads CASSLGAQSPPYVQYF. CDR3 bases: TGTGCCAGCAGCTTAGGAGCACAGAGTCCTCCTTACGTGCAGTACTTC. Looking up the rest from reference TRBV11-3 and TRBJ2-7 gives the full variable domain: EAGVVQSPRYKIIEKKQPVAFWCNPISGHNTLYWYLQNLGQGPELLIRYENEEAVDDSQLPKDRFSAERLKGVDSTLKIQPAELGDSAVYLCASSLGAQSPPYVQYFGPGTRLTVT.

In this sample, this clonotype turned up many times. This rearrangement joins TRBV30 to TRBJ1-1; D is ambiguous. Deletions cut 7 bases from V and 4 bases from J, with 13 bases between. Germline CDR1 reads GTSNPN; CDR2 reads SVGIG (reference sequence). CDR3 length equals 12 residues. In DNA, the CDR3 is TGTGCCTCCGCCCCCTCGTCCACTGAAGCTTTCTTT. This translates into CASAPSSTEAFF.

This clonotype was recorded many times. The chain links TRBV5-1 to TRBJ2-3, with 7 bases matching TRBD2. Germline-derived CDR1 and CDR2 are SGHRS and YFSETQ. V lost 6 bases and J lost 3; bases outside the gene matches: 7. The CDR3 consists of 14 residues. CDR3 residues: CASMGGRQTDTQYF. DNA for the CDR3: TGCGCCAGCATGGGCGGGAGACAAACAGATACGCAGTATTTT.

This clonotype occurred many times. The gene calls are TRBV12-3 or TRBV12-4 and TRBJ1-2; D remains ambiguous. The CDR3 is 13 amino acids. V was shortened by 6 bases and J by 2 bases, with 10 bases between the two germline ends. In DNA form, the CDR3 reads TGTGCCAGCAGCACTGGACGGAACTATGGCTACACCTTC. Its protein is CASSTGRNYGYTF.

This clonotype came up many times. The rearrangement links TRBV30 to TRBJ2-1, with 7 bases identical to TRBD2. V lost 3 bases to trimming and J lost 3 bases; unmatched junction nucleotides: 8. CDR3 length equals 15 residues. CDR1 and CDR2 from the germline V gene are GTSNPN and SVGIG (reference sequence). The CDR3 spells CAWSIQSGIYNEQFF. The CDR3 DNA reads TGTGCCTGGAGCATCCAGAGCGGGATCTACAATGAGCAGTTCTTC.

The chain carries TRBV5-8 and TRBJ1-5; 9 bases are shared with TRBD1. The germline CDR1 and CDR2 sequences are SGHTS and YDEGEE. V lost 4 bases, J lost 6 bases, and 8 bases stayed unmatched. The CDR3 contains 15 residues. The CDR3 DNA reads as TGTGCCAGCAGCAGCCGGGACAGGGTTGGTCAGCCCCAGCATTTT. Encoded protein: CASSSRDRVGQPQHF.

This clonotype was detected ten times or more. The genes are TRBV5-6 and TRBJ2-1; 7 bases map to TRBD2. Per the germline V gene, CDR1 is SGHDT and CDR2 is YYEEEE. The CDR3 runs to 15 residues. V shed 2 bases and J 4 bases; nucleotides not matched to a gene: 6. The DNA of the CDR3 is TGTGCCAGCAGCTTCGGCGGGAGTAGGTACAATGAGCAGTTCTTC. It translates to CASSFGGSRYNEQFF.

Ten or more counts support this clonotype. The gene calls are TRBV3-1 and TRBJ2-7; 8 nucleotides agree with TRBD2. The V segment lost 4 bases and the J segment 7 bases; nucleotides outside the gene matches: 12. This CDR3 has 15 residues. Germline CDR1 is LGHDT and CDR2 is YNNKEL (reference sequence). CDR3 amino acids: CASSPYGRASEEQYF. Here the CDR3 DNA reads TGTGCCAGCAGCCCGTACGGGAGGGCCTCGGAGGAGCAGTACTTC.

This clonotype was counted many times. The V and J genes are TRBV28 and TRBJ2-4; no reliable D call. V was trimmed by 7 bases and J by 2 bases, leaving 27 bases between them. The CDR3 has 19 amino acids. Per the germline V gene, CDR1 is MDHEN and CDR2 is SYDVKM. The CDR3 sequence is CASTIGLSLRSGTKNIQYF. DNA of the CDR3: TGTGCCAGCACTATTGGTCTATCCCTCCGGTCCGGAACCAAAAACATTCAGTACTTC.

The chain recombines TRBV20-1 with TRBJ1-2, with TRBD1 as a possible D gene (5 bases). The CDR3 covers 11 residues. Trimming shortened V by 4 bases and J by 7 bases, and 10 bases separated the two germline ends. Germline assignment: CDR1 DFQATT and CDR2 SNEGSKA (reference sequence). The CDR3, as DNA: TGCAGTGCTATAGGGGACGGTGGCTACACCTTC. Its protein product is CSAIGDGGYTF.

The chain joins TRBV2 to TRBJ1-1, with TRBD1 as a possible D gene (5 bases). The V gene's germline CDR1 is SNHLY and CDR2 FYNNEI. V was cut by 9 bases and J by 4 bases, with 15 bases left in between. The CDR3 has 13 amino acids. The CDR3 sequence is CASKTPGGTEAFF. The DNA for the CDR3 is TGTGCCAGTAAAACCCCGGGGGGCACTGAAGCTTTCTTT. Variable domain in full (rest from reference TRBV2 and TRBJ1-1): EPEVTQTPSHQVTQMGQEVILRCVPISNHLYFYWYRQILGQKVEFLVSFYNNEISEKSEIFDDQFSVERPDGSNFTLKIRSTKLEDSAMYFCASKTPGGTEAFFGQGTRLTVV.

This clonotype was counted at least ten times. The rearrangement links TRBV12-5 to TRBJ2-2; possible D gene TRBD1, 6 bases. This CDR3 has 16 amino acids. V lost 6 bases and J lost 2, with 16 bases in between. Germline V gene sequence: CDR1 LGHNT, CDR2 FRNRAP. The CDR3 here is CASGLHTGINTGELFF. The CDR3 DNA sequence: TGTGCTAGTGGCTTACACACAGGGATCAACACCGGGGAGCTGTTTTTT. The full variable domain, completed using reference TRBV12-5 and TRBJ2-2, is DARVTQTPRHKVTEMGQEVTMRCQPILGHNTVFWYRQTMMQGLELLAYFRNRAPLDDSGMPKDRFSAEMPDATLATLKIQPSEPRDSAVYFCASGLHTGINTGELFFGEGSRLTVL.

This clonotype was picked up many times. This sequence joins TRBV5-1 and TRBJ1-2; D unclear. This CDR3 has 13 amino acids. The V and J ends lost 0 bases and 2 bases respectively, with 5 bases between them. Germline lookup yields CDR1 SGHRS and CDR2 YFSETQ. The CDR3 loop is CASSLEGNYGYTF. CDR3 DNA: TGCGCCAGCAGCTTGGAAGGGAACTATGGCTACACCTTC.

The chain recombines TRBV14 with TRBJ2-1; 8 bases match TRBD2. V was clipped by 4 bases and J by 3 bases; unmatched bases: 8. CDR3 length: 16 amino acids. Germline V lookup: CDR1 SGHDN, CDR2 FVKESK. CDR3 in DNA: TGTGCCAGCAGCCCCCGCGGCGGGAGGATCTACAATGAGCAGTTCTTC. It is translated as CASSPRGGRIYNEQFF.

The chain couples TRBV12-3 or TRBV12-4 to TRBJ2-1; D is possibly TRBD2 (6 bases). The CDR3 totals 16 residues. The V end lost 4 bases, the J end lost 5 bases, and 18 bases lay between the germline ends. Written as DNA, the CDR3 is TGTGCCAGCAGTTCTAGCGAGAGGGCCCGGAACAATGAGCAGTTCTTC. It specifies CASSSSERARNNEQFF.